The next 15 T cell receptor beta chains were all read from a single sample in a study of blood T cell repertoires in COVID-19. TCRdb's table, derived via immunoSEQ multiplex PCR, lists solely in-frame clones and lacks some. This sample has roughly 250,000 clones; about nine tenths occur once, and the top ten carry about 2%. Sequenced: PBMCs or T cells enriched from blood (not recorded which). The receptor set was obtained from a woman between 40 and 50 years old with acute COVID-19.

This clone has a single count. The CDR3 nucleotides are TGTCCGGCGAGGGGGCGCGTGGAAGAGCAAGAGACCCAGTACTTC. It is translated as CPARGRVEEQETQYF. This chain uses TRBV6-5 with TRBJ2-5, with TRBD1 matching 7 bases. The CDR3 has 15 amino acids. CDR1 and CDR2 (germline): MNHEY, SVGAGI.

As concerns this clone: Mismatch with germline at one junction end may stem from a read error. The V call is TRBV7-9, the J call TRBJ2-4; D gene unclear. This CDR3 region has 14 residues. In germline, CDR1 is SEHNR, CDR2 FQNEAQ (reference sequence). As DNA, the CDR3 is TGTGCCAGCAGCTTGGAAACAGCCCAAAACATTCAGTACTTC. The encoded protein is CASSLETAQNIQYF.

The chain is built from TRBV5-1 and TRBJ2-1, with D possibly being TRBD2 (6 bases). This CDR3 is 15 amino acids long. Germline V gene sequence: CDR1 SGHRS, CDR2 YFSETQ. V lost 5 bases and J lost 4, with 16 bases in between. The chain's CDR3 is CASSSSGVGYNEQFF. CDR3 in DNA: TGCGCCAGCAGTAGTTCGGGAGTGGGGTACAATGAGCAGTTCTTC. Full variable domain (missing parts from reference TRBV5-1 and TRBJ2-1): KAGVTQTPRYLIKTRGQQVTLSCSPISGHRSVSWYQQTPGQGLQFLFEYFSETQRNKGNFPGRFSGRQFSNSRSEMNVSTLELGDSALYLCASSSSGVGYNEQFFGPGTRLTVL.

The chain links TRBV5-8 to TRBJ2-1; 9 nucleotides align to TRBD2. This CDR3 has 18 residues. Germline assignment: CDR1 SGHTS and CDR2 YDEGEE. After removal of 0 bases from V and 1 base from J, the junction contained 8 bases not matched to a gene. CDR3 in DNA: TGTGCCAGCAGCTTGGGGACTAGCGTACTGAGTTCCTACAATGAGCAGTTCTTC. It translates to CASSLGTSVLSSYNEQFF.

The chain couples TRBV18 to TRBJ1-2, with unresolved D. In germline, CDR1 is KGHSH, CDR2 LQKENI. Deletions cut 2 bases from V and 4 bases from J, with 11 bases between. The CDR3 spans 14 residues. CDR3 bases: TGTGCCAGCTCACCAGGGCAGGACTCCTATGGCTACACCTTC. Residues: CASSPGQDSYGYTF.

The chain combines TRBV7-6 with TRBJ2-5; 9 bases map to TRBD2. The V gene end was trimmed by 5 bases and the J gene end by 4 bases; junction bases not matched to a gene: 11. The CDR3 is made up of 16 amino acids. Germline CDR1 is SGHVS and CDR2 is FNYEAQ. The CDR3, as DNA: TGTGCCAGCAGCCCGTACCCCGGGACTAGCCCAGAGACCCAGTACTTC. Translated, it gives CASSPYPGTSPETQYF.

V gene TRBV6-2 or TRBV6-3 combines with J gene TRBJ2-7, with 10 nucleotides matching TRBD1. This CDR3 comprises 15 residues. Germline V gene lookup returns CDR1 MNHEY and CDR2 SVGEGT. Unmatched junction bases numbered 6, after V lost 2 bases and J lost 5 bases. CDR3 region: CASSYRGTGVNEQYF. The CDR3 nucleotides are TGTGCCAGCAGTTACCGGGGGACAGGGGTGAACGAGCAGTACTTC.

The gene calls are TRBV7-3 and TRBJ2-1, with 9 nucleotides matching TRBD2. Losses at the gene ends were 5 bases for V and 9 bases for J; bases not matched to a gene: 8. The V gene's germline CDR1 is SGHTA and CDR2 FQGTGA. CDR3 size: 14 residues. The CDR3 loop reads CASSSTGTSSEQFF. The CDR3 DNA reads as TGTGCCAGCAGCAGTACCGGGACTAGCAGTGAGCAGTTCTTC.

The rearrangement joins TRBV5-1 to TRBJ2-6, with a weak D call TRBD1 (6 bases). The V end was cut by 2 bases, the J end by 2 bases, with 11 bases between. This CDR3 spans 16 amino acids. Germline V gene lookup returns CDR1 SGHRS and CDR2 YFSETQ. CDR3 DNA: TGCGCCAGCAGCTTACATACAGGGACTGGGGCCAACGTCCTGACTTTC. This codes for CASSLHTGTGANVLTF.

The chain links TRBV4-2 to TRBJ2-1; D may be TRBD2 (5 bases). V was trimmed by 1 base and J by 1 base, leaving 11 bases between them. The V gene's germline CDR1 is LGHNA and CDR2 YNFKEQ. The CDR3 runs to 16 residues. The CDR3: CASSQVLSGSYNEQFF. CDR3 coding DNA: TGTGCCAGCAGCCAAGTTCTCAGCGGTTCCTACAATGAGCAGTTCTTC.

This chain connects TRBV21-1 to TRBJ1-2; the table calls TRBD1, which could not be checked here. TRBV21-1 is flagged as a pseudogene. There are 15 residues in the CDR3. CDR3 bases: TGTGCCAGCAGCAAATCTTCACAGGGTGAAGCTGGCTACACCTTC. Its translation is CASSKSSQGEAGYTF.

The rearrangement links TRBV5-1 to TRBJ2-2; 7 positions agree with TRBD1. The CDR3 spans 14 residues. The V gene's germline CDR1 is SGHRS and CDR2 YFSETQ. Losses at the gene ends were 2 bases for V and 7 bases for J; bases not matched to a gene: 5. The CDR3 loop reads CASSFRTGRGELFF. CDR3 sequence (DNA): TGCGCCAGCAGCTTTCGGACAGGTCGCGGGGAGCTGTTTTTT.

The rearrangement uses TRBV6-2 or TRBV6-3 and TRBJ1-5; 8 bases align to TRBD1. The V gene end was trimmed by 5 bases and the J gene end by 3 bases; junction bases not matched to a gene: 9. There are 16 residues in the CDR3. CDR1 and CDR2 (germline): MNHEY, SVGEGT. The CDR3 DNA reads as TGTGCCAGCAGTAAACACGGGACAGGAAACAATCAGCCCCAGCATTTT. This encodes CASSKHGTGNNQPQHF.

This clone appeared a few times. The chain employs TRBV3-1 (or the pseudogene TRBV3-2) and TRBJ2-7, with 8 bases fitting TRBD1. The CDR3 has 14 residues. Germline assignment: CDR1 LGHDT and CDR2 YNNKEL (reference sequence). The trim removed 4 bases at V and 3 bases at J, leaving 5 bases unmatched. The CDR3 DNA follows: TGTGCCAGCAGCCGAAACAGGGGGAGCTACGAGCAGTACTTC. It encodes CASSRNRGSYEQYF.

The chain employs TRBV30 and TRBJ1-2; 8 bases are shared with TRBD1. This CDR3 is 17 amino acids long. CDR1 is GTSNPN, CDR2 SVGIG, per germline (reference sequence). The J segment lost 3 bases and the V segment lost 4 bases, leaving 16 bases of the junction unmatched. Written as DNA, the CDR3 is TGTGCCTGGACCTCAACAACAGGGGGGTTTTCGTACTATGGCTACACCTTC. Translated: CAWTSTTGGFSYYGYTF.